The 26 T cell receptor beta chains below all came from one sample that was sequenced in a study of beta chain features in type 1 diabetes. Every bit of the isolated RNA underwent reverse transcription, so sequencing read expressed TCRB transcripts. Generated by immunoSEQ multiplex PCR, the TCRdb table keeps only in-frame clones and is missing some. Of 200,000 to 250,000 clones in the sample, roughly 70% were seen once. What was sequenced was naive CD4+ T cells from blood. Receptors were obtained from a man aged 25-40 years in good health.

The V and J genes are TRBV2 and TRBJ2-3, with D perhaps matching TRBD2 (6 bases). This CDR3 is built from 15 residues. V lost 1 base and J 4 bases, leaving 12 bases between the germline ends. The germline V gene encodes CDR1 SNHLY and CDR2 FYNNEI. In DNA form, the CDR3 reads TGTGCCAGCAGTGAAGGCAGGGACTTCCCAGATACGCAGTATTTT. Amino acids: CASSEGRDFPDTQYF.

The V gene is TRBV5-1, the J gene TRBJ2-7, with D perhaps matching TRBD1 (6 bases). Trimming cost V 0 bases and J 5 bases, with 12 bases left between them. This CDR3 has 14 residues. Germline loops: CDR1 SGHRS, CDR2 YFSETQ. CDR3 in DNA: TGCGCCAGCAGCTTGGACAGGGAAAGGGACGAGCAGTACTTC. As protein: CASSLDRERDEQYF.

The V call is TRBV29-1, the J call TRBJ2-1; D is possibly TRBD1 or TRBD2 (5 bases each). V was shortened by 0 bases and J by 0 bases, with 12 bases between the two germline ends. Germline V gene data show CDR1 as SQVTM and CDR2 as ANQGSEA. The CDR3 extends over 16 amino acids. For the CDR3, the DNA is TGCAGCGTTGAAGACGGGACGGCTAGCTCCTACAATGAGCAGTTCTTC. This codes for CSVEDGTASSYNEQFF.

The chain uses TRBV29-1 and TRBJ1-1; D is unclear. Trimming cost V 7 bases and J 0 bases, with 12 bases left between them. The length of the CDR3 is 13 residues. CDR1 SQVTM and CDR2 ANQGSEA come from the germline V gene. The CDR3 protein is CSAVGVMNTEAFF. The DNA of the CDR3 is TGCAGCGCCGTTGGCGTCATGAACACTGAAGCTTTCTTT.

In this sample, this clone turned up a few times. The chain links TRBV4-2 to TRBJ2-3, with D perhaps TRBD1 (5 bases). Trimming took 5 bases from V and 5 from J, leaving 17 bases between them. The CDR3 extends over 15 amino acids. Germline V CDR1 and CDR2: LGHNA, YNFKEQ. The CDR3 DNA sequence: TGTGCCAGCAGCGCAGGCAAAGCTACAGGAGATACGCAGTATTTT. Its protein is CASSAGKATGDTQYF.

The chain combines TRBV10-3 with TRBJ2-1; perhaps TRBD1 as D (5 bases). Germline CDR1 is ENHRY and CDR2 is SYGVKD. The CDR3 has 12 amino acids. The V and J ends lost 2 bases and 14 bases respectively, with 13 bases between them. CDR3 amino acids: CAISEDSHEEFF. The CDR3 DNA follows: TGTGCCATCAGTGAGGACAGTCACGAGGAGTTCTTC.

This chain links TRBV11-2 with TRBJ2-5, with TRBD2 matching 12 bases. V trimming: 0 bases; J trimming: 4 bases; junction bases outside the gene matches: 6. CDR1 is SGHAT, CDR2 FQNNGV, per germline. The CDR3 has 17 residues. The CDR3 here is CASSLDRRTSGTETQYF. CDR3 DNA: TGTGCCAGCAGCTTAGACCGAAGGACTAGCGGGACAGAGACCCAGTACTTC.

The CDR3 coding sequence is TGCAGCGTTGGGGGATTGACAACAGATACGCAGTATTTT. Translation: CSVGGLTTDTQYF. This rearrangement joins TRBV29-1 to TRBJ2-3; D uncertain. The CDR3 contains 13 residues. Deletions cut 4 bases from V and 3 bases from J, with 11 bases between. The germline V gene encodes CDR1 SQVTM and CDR2 ANQGSEA.

The chain combines TRBV4-2 with TRBJ2-7, with TRBD1 matching over 7 bases. This CDR3 comprises 14 residues. Germline CDR1 LGHNA, CDR2 YNFKEQ. Trimming cost V 1 base and J 6 bases; bases outside gene matches: 6. CDR3: CASSQGDSHFEQYF. The CDR3 coding sequence is TGTGCCAGCAGCCAAGGGGACAGCCATTTCGAGCAGTACTTC.

V usage is TRBV29-1 and J usage is TRBJ2-5, with 9 positions matching TRBD2. J was trimmed by 4 bases and V by 5 bases; bases with no gene match: 8. The length of the CDR3 is 14 residues. Per the germline V gene, CDR1 is SQVTM and CDR2 is ANQGSEA. The CDR3 reads CSVTGTSWGETQYF. Written as DNA, the CDR3 is TGCAGCGTTACCGGGACTAGCTGGGGAGAGACCCAGTACTTC.

The chain combines TRBV15 with TRBJ2-7; TRBD2 matches at 10 bases. The CDR3 loop spans 16 amino acids. Germline trimming cut 6 bases from V and 4 bases from J; bases unmatched to any gene: 12. Per the germline V gene, CDR1 is LNHNV and CDR2 is YYDKDF (reference sequence). CDR3 bases: TGTGCCACCAGGCAGGGGGCTCTAGCGGGAGTTTACGAGCAGTACTTC. It codes for CATRQGALAGVYEQYF.

DNA for the CDR3: TGTGCCTGGAGTAAGGGGTACCGCGGGGAGCTGTTTTTT. This gives the protein CAWSKGYRGELFF. The chain carries TRBV30 and TRBJ2-2, with D possibly being TRBD1 (5 bases). The V and J ends lost 2 bases and 7 bases respectively, with 11 bases between them. This CDR3 region has 13 residues. CDR1 is GTSNPN and CDR2 is SVGIG in the germline V gene (reference sequence).

The chain carries TRBV29-1 and TRBJ2-3; 7 positions match TRBD1. Trimming cost V 0 bases and J 3 bases; bases outside gene matches: 9. This CDR3 is built from 16 residues. In germline, CDR1 is SQVTM, CDR2 ANQGSEA. Written as DNA, the CDR3 is TGCAGCGTTGAAGATACAAGGGGGCAGGGTACAGATACGCAGTATTTT. It codes for CSVEDTRGQGTDTQYF.

This clone showed up just a few times. The chain recombines TRBV30 with TRBJ2-4; D perhaps matches TRBD1 (6 bases). This CDR3 has 13 residues. The V and J ends lost 5 bases and 0 bases respectively, with 8 bases between them. The germline V gene encodes CDR1 GTSNPN and CDR2 SVGIG (reference sequence). The chain's CDR3 is CAWGRGAKNIQYF. DNA for the CDR3: TGTGCCTGGGGCAGGGGAGCCAAAAACATTCAGTACTTC.

The chain carries TRBV6-5 and TRBJ2-5; no clear D. The CDR3 is 12 residues long. V lost 2 bases and J 5 bases, leaving 6 bases between the germline ends. Germline V lookup: CDR1 MNHEY, CDR2 SVGAGI. CDR3 coding DNA: TGTGCCAGCAGTTACAATAAGGAGACCCAGTACTTC. As protein: CASSYNKETQYF.

This chain connects TRBV2 to TRBJ2-5, with D possibly matching TRBD1 (6 bases). The CDR3 spans 12 residues. Germline loops: CDR1 SNHLY, CDR2 FYNNEI. Trimming took 6 bases from V and 5 from J, leaving 10 bases between them. In DNA form, the CDR3 reads TGTGCCAGCAGAGGGACAACGGAGACCCAGTACTTC. Translating it yields CASRGTTETQYF. The full variable domain, completed using reference TRBV2 and TRBJ2-5, is EPEVTQTPSHQVTQMGQEVILRCVPISNHLYFYWYRQILGQKVEFLVSFYNNEISEKSEIFDDQFSVERPDGSNFTLKIRSTKLEDSAMYFCASRGTTETQYFGPGTRLLVL.

The CDR3 sequence is CASSEAAPAQYF. The CDR3, as DNA: TGTGCCAGCAGTGAAGCAGCCCCGGCGCAGTACTTC. The rearrangement links TRBV2 to TRBJ2-7; D remains ambiguous. The V end was cut by 0 bases, the J end by 9 bases, with 9 bases between. There are 12 residues in the CDR3. Germline V CDR1 and CDR2: SNHLY, FYNNEI.

This sequence joins TRBV30 and TRBJ2-7; no clear D gene. The CDR3 covers 11 residues. Germline CDR1 is GTSNPN and CDR2 is SVGIG (reference sequence). Trimming shortened V by 4 bases and J by 0 bases, and 4 bases separated the two germline ends. The CDR3 loop is CAWKSSYEQYF. The CDR3 DNA reads TGTGCCTGGAAATCCTCCTACGAGCAGTACTTC.

This clone was counted once. This chain joins TRBV28 and TRBJ1-2; D is perhaps TRBD1 (5 bases). This CDR3 region has 13 residues. Germline V gene data show CDR1 as MDHEN and CDR2 as SYDVKM. Deletions cut 6 bases from V and 8 bases from J, with 16 bases between. Here the CDR3 DNA reads TGTGCCAGCAGATTAGACAGCGGGAGGGGCTACACCTTC. Its translation: CASRLDSGRGYTF.

This clone was seen only once. The rearrangement uses TRBV12-5 and TRBJ1-1, with a possible D match to TRBD1 (5 bases). The ends were cut back, 5 bases at V and 4 bases at J, with 11 bases in the middle. Germline lookup yields CDR1 LGHNT and CDR2 FRNRAP. This CDR3 has 13 residues. As DNA, the CDR3 is TGTGCTAGTGGTGCGCAGGGAGGCACTGAAGCTTTCTTT. This gives the protein CASGAQGGTEAFF.

This clone was seen a few times. The chain has TRBV5-1 and TRBJ2-1; the D is unclear. The CDR3 spans 11 residues. Trimming shortened V by 2 bases and J by 5 bases, and 2 bases separated the two germline ends. Germline-derived CDR1 and CDR2 are SGHRS and YFSETQ. In DNA, the CDR3 is TGCGCCAGCAGCTTCCACAATGAGCAGTTCTTC. The encoded protein is CASSFHNEQFF.

V gene TRBV18 combines with J gene TRBJ2-5; D is perhaps TRBD1 or TRBD2 (5 bases each). Trimming removed 2 bases from V and 1 base from J, with 11 bases in between. Germline assignment: CDR1 KGHSH and CDR2 LQKENI. This CDR3 contains 15 residues. CDR3 bases: TGTGCCAGCTCACCAAGTACAGGAGGCCAAGAGACCCAGTACTTC. This encodes CASSPSTGGQETQYF.

The chain couples TRBV11-2 to TRBJ2-5; D gene unclear. V dropped 4 bases and J dropped 0 bases, with 0 bases sitting between them. CDR1 is SGHAT, CDR2 FQNNGV, per germline. The CDR3 contains 11 residues. CDR3 sequence (DNA): TGTGCCAGCAGCTACCAAGAGACCCAGTACTTC. It is translated as CASSYQETQYF. The variable domain in full, with the rest retrieved from reference TRBV11-2 and TRBJ2-5, is EAGVAQSPRYKIIEKRQSVAFWCNPISGHATLYWYQQILGQGPKLLIQFQNNGVVDDSQLPKDRFSAERLKGVDSTLKIQPAKLEDSAVYLCASSYQETQYFGPGTRLLVL.

This clone was observed a few times. The chain recombines TRBV29-1 with TRBJ2-1, with 9 bases identical to TRBD1. CDR1 and CDR2 from the germline V gene are SQVTM and ANQGSEA. The CDR3 is 14 amino acids. J lost 8 bases, V lost 2 bases, and 7 bases had no gene match. CDR3: CSVELGQGTYEQFF. CDR3 DNA sequence: TGCAGCGTTGAATTGGGACAGGGAACCTATGAGCAGTTCTTC.

This clone has a handful of counts. The V and J genes are TRBV30 and TRBJ2-7, with unresolved D. The length of the CDR3 is 11 residues. The V and J ends lost 2 bases and 4 bases respectively, with 6 bases between them. Germline assignment: CDR1 GTSNPN and CDR2 SVGIG (reference sequence). CDR3 sequence: CAWSPDYEQYF. CDR3 in DNA: TGTGCCTGGAGTCCCGATTACGAGCAGTACTTC.

The V call is TRBV4-3, the J call TRBJ2-3; no definite D call. This CDR3 has 18 amino acids. V was shortened by 2 bases and J by 1 base, with 19 bases between the two germline ends. CDR1 and CDR2 (germline): LGHNA, YSLEER. The CDR3 is CASSQRRQAGYGTDTQYF. In DNA form, the CDR3 reads TGCGCCAGCAGCCAAAGGCGGCAGGCAGGCTATGGCACAGATACGCAGTATTTT.